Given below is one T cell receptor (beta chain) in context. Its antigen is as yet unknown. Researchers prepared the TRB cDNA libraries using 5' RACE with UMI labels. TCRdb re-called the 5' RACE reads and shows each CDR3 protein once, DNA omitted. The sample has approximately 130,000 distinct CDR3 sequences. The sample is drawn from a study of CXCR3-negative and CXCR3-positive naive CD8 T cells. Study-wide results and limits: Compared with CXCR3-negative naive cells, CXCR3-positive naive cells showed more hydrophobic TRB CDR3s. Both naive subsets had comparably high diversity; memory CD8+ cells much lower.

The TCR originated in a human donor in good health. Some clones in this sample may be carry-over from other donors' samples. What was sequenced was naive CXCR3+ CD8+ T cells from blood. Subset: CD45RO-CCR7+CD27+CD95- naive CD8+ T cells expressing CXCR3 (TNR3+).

The CDR3 sequence: CASGDINSYEQYF. This sequence joins TRBV6-6 and TRBJ2-7; the TCRdb call, TRBD1, lacks DNA for checking. Germline-derived CDR1 and CDR2 are MNHNY and SVGAGI (reference sequence). This CDR3 has 13 amino acids.